The 11 T cell receptor beta chains reported below all come from one sample, sequenced in a study of cytomegalovirus exposure and HLA in healthy donors. Primers included in the PCR were 60 Vbeta and 13 Jbeta primers. TCRdb keeps only in-frame clones here, not all; method: immunoSEQ multiplex PCR. The table includes 120,000 or so clones, 70% to 80% detected once. The sequenced sample consisted of PBMCs. These receptors all stem from a woman aged 45-65 years in good health and CMV-seropositive.

The V gene is TRBV19, the J gene TRBJ1-4; D is possibly TRBD1 (6 bases). Germline V CDR1 and CDR2: LNHDA, SQIVND (reference sequence). V lost 5 bases, J lost 2 bases, and 12 bases lay in between. The CDR3 totals 15 residues. The CDR3 loop reads CASSRTGTTNEKLFF. Here the CDR3 DNA reads TGTGCCAGTAGTCGAACAGGGACGACTAATGAAAAACTGTTTTTT.

This rearrangement joins TRBV7-9 to TRBJ2-1, with 9 positions matching TRBD2. Germline CDR1 and CDR2: SEHNR and FQNEAQ (reference sequence). CDR3 size: 18 residues. V gave up 4 bases and J gave up 0 bases; unmatched junction bases: 10. DNA for the CDR3: TGTGCCAGCAGCTCCTCTCTTCCTAGCGGGGTCTCCTACAATGAGCAGTTCTTC. It specifies CASSSSLPSGVSYNEQFF.

The rearrangement joins TRBV10-1 to TRBJ1-5, with 7 bases matching TRBD1. This CDR3 region has 16 residues. Germline trimming cut 5 bases from V and 2 bases from J; bases unmatched to any gene: 9. Germline V gene sequence: CDR1 WNHNN, CDR2 SYGVQD (reference sequence). As DNA, the CDR3 is TGCGCCAGCAGTAGCAAAACAGGGGCGCGCAATCAGCCCCAGCATTTT. It specifies CASSSKTGARNQPQHF.

The V call is TRBV7-3, the J call TRBJ2-1; TRBD2 matches at 7 bases. Germline V CDR1 and CDR2: SGHTA, FQGTGA. The CDR3 is 15 residues long. J lost 6 bases, V lost 10 bases, and 15 bases had no gene match. Here the CDR3 reads CATRTSGIEGNEQFF. In DNA, the CDR3 is TGTGCCACCAGGACCAGCGGGATCGAAGGCAATGAGCAGTTCTTC.

The chain is built from TRBV11-1 and TRBJ2-5; possible D gene TRBD2, 5 bases. V gave up 2 bases and J gave up 1 base, with 14 bases separating them. This CDR3 spans 16 amino acids. CDR1 is SGHAT, CDR2 FQDESV, per germline (reference sequence). The CDR3 region has the DNA TGTGCCAGCAGCTTAAAATCCCACACTAGCCAAGAGACCCAGTACTTC. This translates into CASSLKSHTSQETQYF.

The gene calls are TRBV4-1 and TRBJ1-4, with D perhaps matching TRBD1 (6 bases). The V gene's germline CDR1 is MGHRA and CDR2 YSYEKL. This CDR3 is built from 15 residues. Trimming shortened V by 3 bases and J by 5 bases, and 13 bases separated the two germline ends. The CDR3 bases are TGCGCCAGCAGCCAGGCGCAGGGGCGGAATGAAAAACTGTTTTTT. This codes for CASSQAQGRNEKLFF.

V usage is TRBV5-8 and J usage is TRBJ2-1; the D is unclear. CDR3 length equals 12 residues. Germline values: CDR1 SGHTS, CDR2 YDEGEE. Trimming left V 1 base short and J 10 bases short, with 9 bases between. The CDR3, as DNA: TGTGCCAGCAGCTTGTCCCCAACAGAGCAGTTCTTC. This gives the protein CASSLSPTEQFF.

This clone is deemed medium-sized. The J gene is TRBJ1-2, the V gene TRBV19, with TRBD1 matching 7 bases. J gave up 5 bases and V 5 bases, and 5 bases lay outside the gene matches. Per the germline V gene, CDR1 is LNHDA and CDR2 is SQIVND (reference sequence). The CDR3 is 13 amino acids. The CDR3, as DNA: TGTGCCAGTAGTCCGACAGGGAATTATGGCTACACCTTC. Translating gives CASSPTGNYGYTF.

In its sample, this clone was seen a few times. The chain uses TRBV5-6 and TRBJ2-3; TRBD2 agrees at 14 bases. The CDR3 extends over 16 amino acids. V lost 5 bases and J lost 6; bases outside the gene matches: 8. Per germline, CDR1 SGHDT and CDR2 YYEEEE. CDR3 DNA: TGTGCCAGCAGTTGGACTAGCGGGGGGCCCCGGGATACGCAGTATTTT. It codes for CASSWTSGGPRDTQYF.

In DNA, the CDR3 is TGTGCCAGCTCACCGCGACAGCCCTACGAGCAGTACTTC. Its translation is CASSPRQPYEQYF. V usage is TRBV18 and J usage is TRBJ2-7, with D maybe TRBD1 (5 bases). CDR1 KGHSH and CDR2 LQKENI come from the germline V gene. Trimming pared 3 bases from V and 2 bases from J, leaving 8 bases between. This CDR3 comprises 13 residues.

V usage is TRBV9 and J usage is TRBJ1-4, with D unclear. Trimming pared 0 bases from V and 6 bases from J, leaving 9 bases between. The germline CDR1 and CDR2 sequences are SGDLS and YYNGEE. The CDR3 covers 14 residues. CDR3 region: CASSVGGEDEKLFF. The CDR3 DNA reads TGTGCCAGCAGCGTAGGGGGAGAGGATGAAAAACTGTTTTTT.